Listed below are T cell receptor beta chains from one sample, sequenced in a study of T cells in Graves' hyperthyroidism and ophthalmopathy. In TCRdb, the multiplex PCR reads were re-called with MiXCR into one record per CDR3 protein. The table lists some 140,000 distinct CDR3 sequences, over 20% of them singletons. Source material: blood. These receptors all come from a woman aged 50 to 60 with Graves' hyperthyroidism that later progressed to Graves' ophthalmopathy. Both conserved end residues are part of each CDR3. D genes are given only for firm matches. The size entry is marked missing in some rows and otherwise reads once, few, many or a size class.

CDR3aa	CDR3nt	v_gene	j_gene	d_gene	abundance
CASSQAGGNNEQFF	TGTGCCAGCAGCCAAGCGGGGGGGAACAATGAGCAGTTCTTC	TRBV3-1	TRBJ2-1	TRBD2	NA
CASNSGDQGEYF	TGTGCCAGCAACTCCGGGGACCAAGGGGAGTACTTC	TRBV28	TRBJ2-5	NA	many
CASSIRDTAYEQYF	TGTGCCAGCAGCATCCGGGACACAGCCTACGAGCAGTACTTC	TRBV7-8	TRBJ2-7	NA	many
CASSPYRVAGELFF	TGTGCCAGCAGCCCGTACAGGGTCGCCGGGGAGCTGTTTTTT	TRBV3-1	TRBJ2-2	NA	many
CASSLASRLAGVSGELFF	TGTGCCAGCAGCTTAGCCAGTAGACTAGCGGGAGTCTCCGGGGAGCTGTTTTTT	TRBV7-6	TRBJ2-2	TRBD2	NA
CASSQDSPRLAGYQETQYF	TGTGCCAGCAGCCAAGATTCCCCCCGACTAGCGGGATATCAAGAGACCCAGTACTTC	TRBV14	TRBJ2-5	TRBD2	few
CASSRKMTSGSADTQYF	TGTGCCAGCAGTCGGAAAATGACTAGCGGGAGCGCGGATACGCAGTATTTT	TRBV3-1	TRBJ2-3	TRBD2	NA
CASSGGTAINTGELFF	TGTGCCAGCAGCGGGGGGACAGCGATTAACACCGGGGAGCTGTTTTTT	TRBV9	TRBJ2-2	TRBD1	once
CASSPPGYNEKLFF	TGTGCCAGCAGTCCCCCGGGGTATAATGAAAAACTGTTTTTT	TRBV28	TRBJ1-4	NA	few
CASSPLTAERNEQFF	TGTGCCAGCTCACCGCTGACAGCGGAGCGCAATGAGCAGTTCTTC	TRBV18	TRBJ2-1	NA	few
CASTWGEQPQHF	TGTGCCAGCACTTGGGGAGAGCAGCCCCAGCATTTT	TRBV27	TRBJ1-5	NA	NA
CSAPGPGEQFF	TGCAGTGCCCCGGGGCCCGGTGAGCAGTTCTTC	TRBV20-1	TRBJ2-1	NA	NA
CASSESAGGGRAKNIQYF	TGCGCCAGCAGTGAGAGTGCGGGAGGAGGGAGGGCCAAAAACATTCAGTACTTC	TRBV10-2	TRBJ2-4	TRBD2	NA
CAISESWSSGHSYEQYF	TGTGCCATCAGTGAGTCTTGGTCTAGCGGGCACTCCTACGAGCAGTACTTC	TRBV10-3	TRBJ2-7	TRBD2	many
CSARLPAPSTEAFF	TGCAGTGCTCGCCTACCGGCTCCGAGCACTGAAGCTTTCTTT	TRBV20-1	TRBJ1-1	NA	few
CASTSGLAYNEQFF	TGTGCCAGCACTTCGGGACTAGCCTACAATGAGCAGTTCTTC	TRBV3-1	TRBJ2-1	TRBD2	many
CASSPGANSGNTIYF	TGTGCCAGCAGCCCCGGGGCAAACTCTGGAAACACCATATATTTT	TRBV7-9	TRBJ1-3	NA	NA
CASSLGAEKLFF	TGTGCCAGCAGTTTAGGTGCGGAAAAACTGTTTTTT	TRBV28	TRBJ1-4	NA	NA
CASRNSTLNTEAFF	TGTGCCAGCAGAAACAGCACCTTGAACACTGAAGCTTTCTTT	TRBV6-2/TRBV6-3	TRBJ1-1	NA	many
CASSDVWSETNQETQYF	TGTGCCAGCAGTGACGTCTGGTCAGAAACTAACCAAGAGACCCAGTACTTC	TRBV6-4	TRBJ2-5	NA	NA
CSARDPAWAQGGGETQHF	TGCAGTGCTAGAGATCCCGCTTGGGCGCAGGGCGGGGGGGAGACCCAGCATTTT	TRBV20-1	TRBJ1-5	NA	NA